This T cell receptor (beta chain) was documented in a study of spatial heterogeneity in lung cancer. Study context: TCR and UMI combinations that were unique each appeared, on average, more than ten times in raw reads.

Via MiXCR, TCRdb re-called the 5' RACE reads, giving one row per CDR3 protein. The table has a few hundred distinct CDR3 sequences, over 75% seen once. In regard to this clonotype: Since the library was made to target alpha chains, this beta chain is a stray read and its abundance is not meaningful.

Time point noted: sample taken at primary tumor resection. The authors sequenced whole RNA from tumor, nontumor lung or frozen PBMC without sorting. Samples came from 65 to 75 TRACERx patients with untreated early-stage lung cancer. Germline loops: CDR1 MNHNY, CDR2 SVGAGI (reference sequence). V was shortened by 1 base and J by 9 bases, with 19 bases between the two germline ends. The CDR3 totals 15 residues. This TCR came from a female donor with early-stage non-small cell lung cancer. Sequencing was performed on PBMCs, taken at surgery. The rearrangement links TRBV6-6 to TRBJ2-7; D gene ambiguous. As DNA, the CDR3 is TGTGCCAGCAGTTACTTTCCGATCCAACGCGGATGGCAGTACTTC. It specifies CASSYFPIQRGWQYF.